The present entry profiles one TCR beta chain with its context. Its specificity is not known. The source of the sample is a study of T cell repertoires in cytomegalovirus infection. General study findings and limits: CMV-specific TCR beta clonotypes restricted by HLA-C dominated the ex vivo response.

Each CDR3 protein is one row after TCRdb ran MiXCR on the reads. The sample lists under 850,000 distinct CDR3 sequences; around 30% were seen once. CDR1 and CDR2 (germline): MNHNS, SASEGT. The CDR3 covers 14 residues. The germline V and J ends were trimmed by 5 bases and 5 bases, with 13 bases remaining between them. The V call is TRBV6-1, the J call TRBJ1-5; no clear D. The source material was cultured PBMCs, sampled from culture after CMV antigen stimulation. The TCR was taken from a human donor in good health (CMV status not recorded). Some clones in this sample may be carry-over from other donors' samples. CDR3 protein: CASSQKQTYQPQHF. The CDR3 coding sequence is TGTGCCAGCAGTCAGAAACAGACCTATCAGCCCCAGCATTTT.